One and the same sample provided the 8 T cell receptor beta chains below, sequenced in a study of early T cells in non-severe SARS-CoV-2 infection. MiXCR, applied by TCRdb to the 5' RACE reads, yields one record per CDR3 protein. The sample includes 25,000 to 40,000 distinct CDR3 sequences, 4.5% to 6% seen only once; the top ten take 21%. Specimen: whole blood. The source of these receptors is an adult who was a healthcare worker with PCR-confirmed SARS-CoV-2 infection or an uninfected control (not recorded which).

The V and J genes are TRBV11-2 and TRBJ2-1, with 10 positions matching TRBD2. CDR1 SGHAT and CDR2 FQNNGV come from the germline V gene. The CDR3 runs to 16 residues. V lost 5 bases, J lost 3 bases, and 7 bases stayed unmatched. The CDR3 sequence is CASSPEAGGLYNEQFF. In DNA form, the CDR3 reads TGTGCCAGCAGCCCTGAAGCGGGGGGGCTCTACAATGAGCAGTTCTTC. Full variable domain (missing parts from reference TRBV11-2 and TRBJ2-1): EAGVAQSPRYKIIEKRQSVAFWCNPISGHATLYWYQQILGQGPKLLIQFQNNGVVDDSQLPKDRFSAERLKGVDSTLKIQPAKLEDSAVYLCASSPEAGGLYNEQFFGPGTRLTVL.

The rearrangement links TRBV5-1 to TRBJ2-3, with TRBD2 identical over 15 bases. V was pared by 3 bases and J by 6 bases, with 11 bases of the junction left unmatched. This CDR3 spans 18 amino acids. Germline V CDR1 and CDR2: SGHRS, YFSETQ. DNA for the CDR3: TGCGCCAGCAGCTCAGGACTAGCGGGGGGGGCCGAGATGGATACGCAGTATTTT. It codes for CASSSGLAGGAEMDTQYF.

This clonotype was detected ten times or more. CDR3 sequence reads: CASSSRQGAGSPLHF. As DNA, the CDR3 is TGTGCCAGTAGTAGCCGACAGGGAGCGGGCTCACCCCTCCACTTT. The rearrangement joins TRBV19 to TRBJ1-6, with TRBD1 identical over 7 bases. This CDR3 region has 15 residues. Germline V lookup: CDR1 LNHDA, CDR2 SQIVND (reference sequence). Trimming took 4 bases from V and 10 from J; bases not matched to a gene: 10.

This clonotype showed up just a few times. The chain combines TRBV28 with TRBJ2-4; the D gene is possibly TRBD1 (6 bases). V lost 5 bases and J 0 bases, leaving 17 bases between the germline ends. Germline values: CDR1 MDHEN, CDR2 SYDVKM. The CDR3 consists of 17 residues. The CDR3 region is CASSPMGAHLAKNIQYF. CDR3 sequence (DNA): TGTGCCAGCAGTCCCATGGGGGCGCACCTAGCCAAAAACATTCAGTACTTC.

This clonotype was observed many times. This chain uses TRBV28 with TRBJ2-7, with 7 bases that match TRBD1. In germline, CDR1 is MDHEN, CDR2 SYDVKM. This CDR3 region has 13 residues. The junction had 8 bases not matched to a gene; V was cut back by 10 bases and J by 2 bases. This CDR3 is CAIKGGLPYEQYF. CDR3 in DNA: TGTGCCATCAAAGGGGGCCTGCCCTACGAGCAGTACTTC.

This clonotype was recorded many times. This chain uses TRBV30 with TRBJ1-1; perhaps TRBD1 as D (5 bases). The V and J ends lost 1 base and 4 bases respectively, with 19 bases between them. This CDR3 has 16 residues. Germline V lookup: CDR1 GTSNPN, CDR2 SVGIG (reference sequence). CDR3 DNA sequence: TGTGCCTGGAGTGAACAGGTACTTAGAGTGTCCACTGAAGCTTTCTTT. It encodes CAWSEQVLRVSTEAFF.

The sample holds many counts of this clonotype. V usage is TRBV5-5 and J usage is TRBJ2-7, with D possibly TRBD2 on 6 matching bases. The CDR3 runs 13 residues. V was pared by 6 bases and J by 3 bases, with 13 bases between. CDR1 is SGHKS, CDR2 YYEKEE, per germline (reference sequence). The CDR3 DNA follows: TGTGCCAGCATCGGGACTCCAATCTACGAGCAGTACTTC. The encoded protein is CASIGTPIYEQYF.

This clonotype was seen a few times. The chain uses TRBV11-2 and TRBJ1-4; 7 bases align to TRBD1. In germline, CDR1 is SGHAT, CDR2 FQNNGV. The trim removed 2 bases at V and 4 bases at J, leaving 4 bases unmatched. The CDR3 consists of 15 residues. In DNA form, the CDR3 reads TGTGCCAGCAGCTTAATGGCAGGGGGTAATGAAAAACTGTTTTTT. It is translated as CASSLMAGGNEKLFF.